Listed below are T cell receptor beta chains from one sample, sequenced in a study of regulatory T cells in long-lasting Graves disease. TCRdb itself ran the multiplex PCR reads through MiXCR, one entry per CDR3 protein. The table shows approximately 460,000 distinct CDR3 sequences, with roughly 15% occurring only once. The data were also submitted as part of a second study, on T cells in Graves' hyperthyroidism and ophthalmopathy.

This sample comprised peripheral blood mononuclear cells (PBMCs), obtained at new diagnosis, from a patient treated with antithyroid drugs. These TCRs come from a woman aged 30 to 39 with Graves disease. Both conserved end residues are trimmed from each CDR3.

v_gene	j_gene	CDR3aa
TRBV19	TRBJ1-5	ASGSLDSNQPQH
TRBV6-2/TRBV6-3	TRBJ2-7	ASKSAGENYEQY
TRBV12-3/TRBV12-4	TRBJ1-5	ASSRTGGTGNQPQH
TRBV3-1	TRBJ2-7	ASSLSGSPHEQY
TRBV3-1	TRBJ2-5	ASSPLISGETQY
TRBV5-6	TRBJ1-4	ASSSRWTGDEKLF
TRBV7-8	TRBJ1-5	ASSLQGYWVNQPQH
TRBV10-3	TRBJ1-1	ATSGGTDTEAF
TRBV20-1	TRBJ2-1	SATRGSYNEQF
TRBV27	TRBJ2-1	ASSLLGYNEQF
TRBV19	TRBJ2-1	ASSIGSDGRYNEQF
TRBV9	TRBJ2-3	ASNIGGADTQY
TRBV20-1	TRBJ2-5	SARVTGMFETQY
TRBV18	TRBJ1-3	ASSRGEDSGNTIY
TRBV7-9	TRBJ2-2	ASSLVRAGGIYTNTGELF
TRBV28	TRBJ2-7	ASSFSQGSEQY
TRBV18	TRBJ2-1	ASSRTSGTEQF
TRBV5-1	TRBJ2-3	ASSPDRGHTDTQY
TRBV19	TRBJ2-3	ASKSHDPTADTQY
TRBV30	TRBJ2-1	AWSAVSYNEQF
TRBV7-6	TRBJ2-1	ASSSRNNEQF
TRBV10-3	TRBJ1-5	AISERQGAGQPQH
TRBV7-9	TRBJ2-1	ASSLSVKQF
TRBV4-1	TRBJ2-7	ASSQAAHYEQY
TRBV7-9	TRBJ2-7	ASSLVVSEQY
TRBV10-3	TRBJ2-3	AISGGQSTDTQY
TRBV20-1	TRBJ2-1	SAEFSGTGENNEQF
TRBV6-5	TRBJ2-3	ASSYSVTGLTDTQY
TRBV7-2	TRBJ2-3	ASSGGTHTQY
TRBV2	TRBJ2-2	ASSTLGEELF
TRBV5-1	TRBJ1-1	ALSPDTEAF
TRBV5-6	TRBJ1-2	ASSLKVSYGYT
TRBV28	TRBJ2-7	ASSPPAGAYEQY
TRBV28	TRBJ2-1	ASSLGLAGVSEQF
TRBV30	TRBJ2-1	AWKTGHNDQF
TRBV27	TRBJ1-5	ASSTTGNQLQH
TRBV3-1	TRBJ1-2	ASSRLDLNYGYT
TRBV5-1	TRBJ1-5	ASSLVPGLNQPQH
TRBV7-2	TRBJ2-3	ASMAGTDTQY
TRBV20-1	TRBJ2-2	SARFTVNANTGELF
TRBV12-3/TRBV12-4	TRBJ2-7	ASSLRGRGILHEWLNEQY
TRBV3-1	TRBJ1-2	ASSQDLEGEVYYGYT
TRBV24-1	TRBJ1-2	ATSDSRGALNYGYT
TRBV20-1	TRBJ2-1	SARAFLHEQF
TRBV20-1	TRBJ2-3	SASPGTGNTDTQY
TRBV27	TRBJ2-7	ASSSTGTRVVYEQY
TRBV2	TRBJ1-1	ASARGRRDQAF
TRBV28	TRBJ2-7	ASLESSSGSYEQY
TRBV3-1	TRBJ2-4	ASSQASGGGNIQY
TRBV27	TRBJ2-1	VTWTAHNEQF
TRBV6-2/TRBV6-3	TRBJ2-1	ASSYSGDNEQF
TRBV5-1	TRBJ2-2	ASSLDFTGELF
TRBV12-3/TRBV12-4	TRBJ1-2	ASSFGTEESGYT